Below are 9 T cell receptor beta chains sequenced from a single sample in a study of blood T cell repertoires in COVID-19. Method: immunoSEQ multiplex PCR; TCRdb's copy keeps in-frame clones and lacks some. The data show more than 200,000 clones, 81% seen once. Sequencing used peripheral blood. These receptors were collected from a woman of 80 years or more with acute or convalescent COVID-19.

This clone was counted a single time. The chain joins TRBV5-1 to TRBJ2-1; 7 nucleotides match TRBD2. The CDR3 length is 14 residues. The germline gives CDR1 SGHRS, CDR2 YFSETQ. V shed 0 bases, J shed 9 bases, and the junction held 6 bases outside the gene matches. The CDR3 DNA sequence: TGCGCCAGCAGCTTGGGCTCGGGGGGAGGTGAGCAGTTCTTC. It codes for CASSLGSGGGEQFF.

This chain connects TRBV29-1 to TRBJ1-2; 9 bases fit TRBD1. The J segment lost 4 bases and the V segment lost 6 bases, leaving 6 bases of the junction unmatched. Germline V gene data show CDR1 as SQVTM and CDR2 as ANQGSEA. The CDR3 totals 13 residues. The CDR3 reads CSVQGTGSYGYTF. The DNA of the CDR3 is TGCAGCGTCCAGGGGACAGGGAGCTATGGCTACACCTTC.

This clone was seen more than once but under ten times. V gene TRBV6-5 combines with J gene TRBJ2-7, with D possibly matching TRBD2 (6 bases). Trimming removed 6 bases from V and 6 bases from J, with 15 bases in between. The CDR3 sequence is 13 residues long. Germline V gene data show CDR1 as MNHEY and CDR2 as SVGAGI. The CDR3 nucleotides read TGTGCCAGCAGAACTACCGGGGGTGCCGAGCAGTACTTC. It specifies CASRTTGGAEQYF.

The V and J genes are TRBV7-2 and TRBJ1-4, with a weak D call TRBD1 (5 bases). The V and J ends lost 2 bases and 8 bases respectively, with 15 bases between them. Germline V gene sequence: CDR1 SGHTA, CDR2 FQGNSA. The CDR3 consists of 15 residues. The CDR3 region has the DNA TGTGCCAGCAGCTTACGCGGGGGAGTAAGCGAAAAACTGTTTTTT. Its protein product is CASSLRGGVSEKLFF.

The CDR3 bases are TGTGCCAGCAGTTACCAGGGCACAGATACGCAGTATTTT. It encodes CASSYQGTDTQYF. The V call is TRBV6-5, the J call TRBJ2-3; no reliable D call. This CDR3 is 13 amino acids long. Trimming pared 2 bases from V and 1 base from J, leaving 4 bases between. The germline CDR1 and CDR2 sequences are MNHEY and SVGAGI.

The chain carries TRBV19 and TRBJ1-1; D is possibly TRBD1 (5 bases). Between the trimmed V and J ends, which lost 3 bases and 0 bases, there was a span of 11 bases. Per the germline V gene, CDR1 is LNHDA and CDR2 is SQIVND (reference sequence). This CDR3 has 15 amino acids. CDR3 coding DNA: TGTGCCAGTAGTATGACAGCCAGTTTGAACACTGAAGCTTTCTTT. Its protein is CASSMTASLNTEAFF.

This chain links TRBV10-3 with TRBJ2-1, with 9 bases fitting TRBD2. With V trimmed by 5 bases and J by 7 bases, 18 bases remained unmatched. The CDR3 consists of 18 residues. Germline V gene data show CDR1 as ENHRY and CDR2 as SYGVKD. The CDR3 is CAISTSLRGGGAANEQFF. CDR3 bases: TGTGCCATCAGTACATCTCTTCGGGGCGGGGGGGCCGCGAATGAGCAGTTCTTC.

The chain recombines TRBV15 with TRBJ1-3; D uncertain. V was trimmed by 0 bases and J by 0 bases, leaving 9 bases between them. The V gene's germline CDR1 is LNHNV and CDR2 YYDKDF (reference sequence). This CDR3 spans 16 amino acids. The chain's CDR3 is CATSRDRLPSGNTIYF. CDR3 bases: TGTGCCACCAGCAGAGATCGTCTCCCCTCTGGAAACACCATATATTTT.

In this sample, this clone turned up once. The gene calls are TRBV7-9 and TRBJ2-5; 11 nucleotides align to TRBD2. The germline CDR1 and CDR2 sequences are SEHNR and FQNEAQ (reference sequence). This CDR3 has 18 amino acids. Germline trimming cut 1 base from V and 2 bases from J; bases unmatched to any gene: 9. CDR3 in DNA: TGTGCCAGCAGCTTAGGCGTACTAGCGGGGGTGAAACAAGAGACCCAGTACTTC. Translated, it gives CASSLGVLAGVKQETQYF.